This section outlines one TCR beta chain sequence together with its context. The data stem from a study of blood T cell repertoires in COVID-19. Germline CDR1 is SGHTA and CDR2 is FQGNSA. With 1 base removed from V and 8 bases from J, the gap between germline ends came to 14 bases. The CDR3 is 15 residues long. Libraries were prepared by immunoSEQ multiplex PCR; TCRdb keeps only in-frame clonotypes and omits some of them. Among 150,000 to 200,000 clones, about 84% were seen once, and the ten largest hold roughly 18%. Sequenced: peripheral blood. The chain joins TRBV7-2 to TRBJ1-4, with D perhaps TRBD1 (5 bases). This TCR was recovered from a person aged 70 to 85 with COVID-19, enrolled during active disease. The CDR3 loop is CASSLVVRGREKLFF. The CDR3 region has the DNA TGTGCCAGCAGCTTAGTTGTGCGGGGACGGGAAAAACTGTTTTTT.